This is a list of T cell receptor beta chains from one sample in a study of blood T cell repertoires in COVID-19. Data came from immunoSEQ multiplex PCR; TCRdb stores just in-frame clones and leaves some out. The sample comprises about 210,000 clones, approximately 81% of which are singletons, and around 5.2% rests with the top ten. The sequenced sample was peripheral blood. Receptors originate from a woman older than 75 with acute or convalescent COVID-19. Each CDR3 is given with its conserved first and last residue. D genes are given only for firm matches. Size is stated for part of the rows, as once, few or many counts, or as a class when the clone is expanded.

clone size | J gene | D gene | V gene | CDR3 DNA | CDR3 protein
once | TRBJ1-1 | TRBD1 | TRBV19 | TGTGCCAGTAGTAACCTACAGGGGGCGCGCGTCACTGAAGCTTTCTTT | CASSNLQGARVTEAFF
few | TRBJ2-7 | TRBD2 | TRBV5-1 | TGCGCCAGCAGCTTGGCCCTAGCGGGAGGCAACGAGCAGTACTTC | CASSLALAGGNEQYF
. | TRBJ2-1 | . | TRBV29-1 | TGCAGCGCACTAGGTCCCTACCCAGGGGGGTATGAGCAGTTCTTC | CSALGPYPGGYEQFF
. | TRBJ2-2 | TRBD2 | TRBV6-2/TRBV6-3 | TGTGCCAGCAGTTACGAGTTAGCGGGACTATCTGGGGAGCTGTTTTTT | CASSYELAGLSGELFF
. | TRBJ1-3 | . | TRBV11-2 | TGTGCCAGCAGCTTTCTGCAGGGAACGACAGGAAACACCATATATTTT | CASSFLQGTTGNTIYF
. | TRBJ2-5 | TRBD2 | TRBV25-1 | TGTGCCAGCAGAGCTAGCGGGAGAGGCGAGACCCAGTACTTC | CASRASGRGETQYF
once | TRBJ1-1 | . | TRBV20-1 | TGCAGTGCTATCTCTTACACTGAAGCTTTCTTT | CSAISYTEAFF
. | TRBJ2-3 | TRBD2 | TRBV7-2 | TGTGCCAGCAGCTTAACGGCTGGCGGGAGTTTCGGGGCAGATACGCAGTATTTT | CASSLTAGGSFGADTQYF
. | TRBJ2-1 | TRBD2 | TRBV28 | TGTGCCAGCGAGAGCGGGAGAGATGAGCAGTTCTTC | CASESGRDEQFF
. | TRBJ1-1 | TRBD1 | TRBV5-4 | TGTGCCAGCAGCTTACAGGGGAGAACTGAAGCTTTCTTT | CASSLQGRTEAFF
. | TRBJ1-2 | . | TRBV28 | TGTGCCAGCAGGGGGCCTATTGGCTACACCTTC | CASRGPIGYTF
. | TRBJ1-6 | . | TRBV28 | TGTGCCAGCACCCTAAATTCACCCCTCCACTTT | CASTLNSPLHF
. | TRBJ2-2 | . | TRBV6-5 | TGTGCCAGCAGCGCGGGGAGCGGTGACACCGGGGAGCTGTTTTTT | CASSAGSGDTGELFF
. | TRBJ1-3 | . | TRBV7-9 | TGTGCCAGCAGCCTACAGGGCTCTGGAAACACCATATATTTT | CASSLQGSGNTIYF
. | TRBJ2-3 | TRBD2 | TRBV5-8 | TGTGCCAGCAGCCCTGAGCGGACTAGTTATACGCAGTATTTT | CASSPERTSYTQYF
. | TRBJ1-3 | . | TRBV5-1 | TGCGCCAGCAGCGAGGGACACTCTGGAAACACCATATATTTT | CASSEGHSGNTIYF
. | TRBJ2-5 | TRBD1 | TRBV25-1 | TGTGCCAGCAGTACCGGGACAGGGTTTTCGGAGACCCAGTACTTC | CASSTGTGFSETQYF
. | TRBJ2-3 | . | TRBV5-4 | TGTGCCAGCAGCCAGCCGGGTCCAAATACGCAGTATTTT | CASSQPGPNTQYF
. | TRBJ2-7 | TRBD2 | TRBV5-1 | TGCGCCAGCAGCTTGGAGCCTGCTAGCGGGAGGGCCGGGGTTATACAGTACTTC | CASSLEPASGRAGVIQYF
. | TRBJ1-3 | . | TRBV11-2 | TGTGCCAGCAGCTTAGGGGTCGGACAGAGCCCTTACACCATATATTTT | CASSLGVGQSPYTIYF